Listed below are T cell receptor beta chains from one sample, sequenced in a study of CD8+ T cells in alopecia areata. TCRdb's copy holds only in-frame clones and misses some; the assay was immunoSEQ multiplex PCR. The data hold some 160,000 clones, with around three fifths observed a single time. The sample here was CD4+ T cells sorted from blood, taken at week 4, from a patient treated with tofacitinib. These receptors were collected from a human donor with alopecia areata. CDR3s include the opening cysteine and the closing phenylalanine or tryptophan. A D gene is named only where the DNA matches it firmly. Rows give clone size only sometimes, using once, few, many, or a class for an expanded clone.

>TRBV29-1|TRBJ1-1|TRBD1|few
CSVSGGASTEAFF
TGCAGCGTTTCAGGGGGCGCGTCAACTGAAGCTTTCTTT
>TRBV4-1|TRBJ2-5|-|-
CASSQNAPGETQYF
TGCGCCAGCAGCCAAAACGCCCCGGGGGAGACCCAGTACTTC
>TRBV4-3|TRBJ2-1|-|-
CASSLARAGASYNEQFF
TGCGCCAGCAGCTTAGCACGGGCGGGGGCGTCCTACAATGAGCAGTTCTTC
>TRBV30|TRBJ1-2|-|-
CAWTSQGLYGYTF
TGTGCCTGGACCTCACAGGGTCTCTATGGCTACACCTTC
>TRBV29-1|TRBJ2-1|-|few
CSAWYNEQFF
TGCAGCGCTTGGTACAATGAGCAGTTCTTC
>TRBV30|TRBJ1-1|-|-
CAWSKTNTEAFF
TGTGCCTGGAGTAAGACCAACACTGAAGCTTTCTTT
>TRBV15|TRBJ1-5|-|-
CATSTQSGDQPQHF
TGTGCCACCAGCACCCAGAGTGGGGATCAGCCCCAGCATTTT
>TRBV29-1|TRBJ1-6|-|-
CSARQGVNSPLHF
TGCAGCGCCCGTCAGGGTGTCAATTCACCCCTCCACTTT
>TRBV7-9|TRBJ1-1|-|few
CASSPQPRQNTEAFF
TGTGCCAGCAGCCCCCAGCCCCGACAGAACACTGAAGCTTTCTTT
>TRBV30|TRBJ1-1|-|-
CAWSGGNTEAFF
TGTGCCTGGAGTGGAGGGAACACTGAAGCTTTCTTT
>TRBV30|TRBJ2-7|-|-
CAWSSPGFYEQYF
TGTGCCTGGAGCTCCCCCGGGTTCTACGAGCAGTACTTC
>TRBV5-4|TRBJ2-7|TRBD1|-
CASSLYSGQVFSEQYF
TGTGCCAGCAGCTTGTATTCGGGACAGGTCTTTTCCGAGCAGTACTTC
>TRBV29-1|TRBJ1-5|-|-
CSVTTGSNQPQHF
TGCAGCGTTACCACAGGGAGCAATCAGCCCCAGCATTTT
>TRBV29-1|TRBJ1-2|-|-
CSVGGANYGYTF
TGCAGCGTTGGTGGGGCAAACTATGGCTACACCTTC
>TRBV30|TRBJ1-4|TRBD1|-
CAFGTGANEKLFF
TGTGCCTTCGGGACAGGGGCTAATGAAAAACTGTTTTTT
>TRBV5-1|TRBJ1-2|-|once
CASSLEAHDGYTF
TGCGCCAGCAGCTTGGAGGCCCATGATGGCTACACCTTC
>TRBV4-3|TRBJ2-3|-|few
CASSQEGTRVGTDTQYF
TGCGCCAGCAGCCAGGAAGGGACCAGGGTAGGCACAGATACGCAGTATTTT
>TRBV19|TRBJ2-7|-|-
CASRQRNSYEQYF
TGTGCCAGTAGACAAAGAAACTCCTACGAGCAGTACTTC
>TRBV14|TRBJ1-6|TRBD1|-
CASSQEKGQGDSPLHF
TGTGCCAGCAGCCAAGAGAAGGGGCAGGGGGATTCACCCCTCCACTTT
>TRBV7-6|TRBJ2-2|-|once
CASSFRTGELFF
TGTGCCAGCAGCTTTCGCACCGGGGAGCTGTTTTTT
>TRBV6-1|TRBJ2-2|-|-
CASSDGGTGVIQNTGELFF
TGTGCCAGCAGTGACGGGGGCACAGGAGTTATTCAGAACACCGGGGAGCTGTTTTTT
>TRBV6-1|TRBJ1-3|-|few
CASSDPAGGNTIYF
TGTGCCAGCAGTGATCCAGCAGGAGGAAACACCATATATTTT
>TRBV30|TRBJ1-5|-|-
CAWGYDSNQPQHF
TGTGCCTGGGGCTACGATAGCAATCAGCCCCAGCATTTT